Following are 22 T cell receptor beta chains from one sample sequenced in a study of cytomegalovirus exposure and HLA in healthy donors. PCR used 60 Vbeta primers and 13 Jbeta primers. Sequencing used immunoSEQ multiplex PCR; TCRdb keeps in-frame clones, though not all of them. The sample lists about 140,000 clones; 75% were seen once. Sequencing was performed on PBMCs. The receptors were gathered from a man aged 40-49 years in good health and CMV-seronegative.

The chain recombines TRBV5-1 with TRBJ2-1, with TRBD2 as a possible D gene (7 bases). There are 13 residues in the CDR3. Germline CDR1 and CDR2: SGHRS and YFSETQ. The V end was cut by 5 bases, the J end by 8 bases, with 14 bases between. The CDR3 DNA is TGCGCCAGCAGACCTAGGGGGGGGGATGAGCAGTTCTTC. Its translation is CASRPRGGDEQFF.

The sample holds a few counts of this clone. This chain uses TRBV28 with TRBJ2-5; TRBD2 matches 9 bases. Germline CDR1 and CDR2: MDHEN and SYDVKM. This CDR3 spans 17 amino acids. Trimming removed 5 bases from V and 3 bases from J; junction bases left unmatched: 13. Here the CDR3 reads CASSPRPSIAGEETQYF. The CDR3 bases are TGTGCCAGCAGTCCCCGCCCCTCGATAGCGGGGGAAGAGACCCAGTACTTC.

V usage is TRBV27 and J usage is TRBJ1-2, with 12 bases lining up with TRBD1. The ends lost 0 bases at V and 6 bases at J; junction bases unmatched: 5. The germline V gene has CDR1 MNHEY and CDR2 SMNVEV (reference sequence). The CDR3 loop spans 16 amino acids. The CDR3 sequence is CASSLSPGQGAHGYTF. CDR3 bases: TGTGCCAGCAGTTTATCCCCGGGACAGGGGGCACATGGCTACACCTTC.

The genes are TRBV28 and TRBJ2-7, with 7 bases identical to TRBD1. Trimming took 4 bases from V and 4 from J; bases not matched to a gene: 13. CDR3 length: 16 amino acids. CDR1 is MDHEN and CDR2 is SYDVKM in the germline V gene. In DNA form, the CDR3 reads TGTGCCAGCAGTTCGCTACAGGGGAAAAGGCATTACGAGCAGTACTTC. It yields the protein CASSSLQGKRHYEQYF.

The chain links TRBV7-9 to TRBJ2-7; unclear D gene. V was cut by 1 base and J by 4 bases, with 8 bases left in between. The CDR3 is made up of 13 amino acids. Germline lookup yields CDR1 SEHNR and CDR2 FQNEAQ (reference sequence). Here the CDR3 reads CASSLDFRYEQYF. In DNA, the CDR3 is TGTGCCAGCAGCTTAGATTTTAGATACGAGCAGTACTTC.

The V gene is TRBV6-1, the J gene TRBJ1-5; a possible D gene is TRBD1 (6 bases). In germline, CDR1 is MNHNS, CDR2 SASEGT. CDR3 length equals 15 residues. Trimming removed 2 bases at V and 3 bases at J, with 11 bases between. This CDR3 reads CASSELGGHNQPQHF. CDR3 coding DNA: TGTGCCAGCAGTGAATTGGGGGGGCACAATCAGCCCCAGCATTTT.

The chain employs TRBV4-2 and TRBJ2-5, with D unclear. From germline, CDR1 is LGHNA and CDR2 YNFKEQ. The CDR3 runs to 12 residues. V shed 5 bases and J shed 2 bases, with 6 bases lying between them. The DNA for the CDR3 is TGTGCCAGCAGCTCGCTACAAGAGACCCAGTACTTC. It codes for CASSSLQETQYF.

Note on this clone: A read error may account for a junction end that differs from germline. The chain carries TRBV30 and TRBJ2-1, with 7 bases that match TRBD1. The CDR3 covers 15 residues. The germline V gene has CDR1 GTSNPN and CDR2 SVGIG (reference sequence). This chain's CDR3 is CAWSVDRAIYNKQFF. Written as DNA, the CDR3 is TGTGCCTGGAGTGTAGACAGGGCCATATACAATAAGCAGTTCTTC. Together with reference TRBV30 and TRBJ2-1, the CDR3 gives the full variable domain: SQTIHQWPATLVQPVGSPLSLECTVEGTSNPNLYWYRQAAGRGLQLLFYSVGIGQISSEVPQNLSASRPQDRQFILSSKKLLLSDSGFYLCAWSVDRAIYNKQFFGPGTRLTVL.

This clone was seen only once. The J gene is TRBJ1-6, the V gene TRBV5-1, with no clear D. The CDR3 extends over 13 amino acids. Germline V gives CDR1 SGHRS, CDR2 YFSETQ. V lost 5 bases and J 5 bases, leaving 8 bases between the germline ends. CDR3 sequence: CASSEGDNSPLHF. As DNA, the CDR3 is TGCGCCAGCAGTGAGGGAGATAATTCACCCCTCCACTTT. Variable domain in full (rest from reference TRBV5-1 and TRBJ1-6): KAGVTQTPRYLIKTRGQQVTLSCSPISGHRSVSWYQQTPGQGLQFLFEYFSETQRNKGNFPGRFSGRQFSNSRSEMNVSTLELGDSALYLCASSEGDNSPLHFGNGTRLTVT.

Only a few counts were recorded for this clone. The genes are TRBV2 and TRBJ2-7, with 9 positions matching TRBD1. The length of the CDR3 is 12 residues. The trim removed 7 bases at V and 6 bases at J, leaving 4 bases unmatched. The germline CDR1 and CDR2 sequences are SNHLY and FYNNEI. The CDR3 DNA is TGTGCCAGCATCGTGGACAGGGGCGAGCAGTACTTC. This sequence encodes CASIVDRGEQYF.

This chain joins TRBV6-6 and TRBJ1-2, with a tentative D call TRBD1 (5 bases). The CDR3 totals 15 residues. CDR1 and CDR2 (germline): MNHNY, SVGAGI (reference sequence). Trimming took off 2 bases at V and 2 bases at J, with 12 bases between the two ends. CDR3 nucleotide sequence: TGTGCCAGCAGTTACGAAGGGGCGGGAAACTATGGCTACACCTTC. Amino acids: CASSYEGAGNYGYTF.

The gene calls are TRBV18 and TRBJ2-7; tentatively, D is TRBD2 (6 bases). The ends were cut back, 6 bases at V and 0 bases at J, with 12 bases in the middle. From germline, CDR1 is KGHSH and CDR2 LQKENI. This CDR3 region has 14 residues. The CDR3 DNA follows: TGTGCCAGCTCTTCCACGGGGGACTCCTACGAGCAGTACTTC. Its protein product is CASSSTGDSYEQYF.

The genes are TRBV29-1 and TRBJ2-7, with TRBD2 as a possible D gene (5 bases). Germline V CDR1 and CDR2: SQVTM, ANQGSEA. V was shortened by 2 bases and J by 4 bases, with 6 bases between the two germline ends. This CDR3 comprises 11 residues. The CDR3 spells CSVEREYEQYF. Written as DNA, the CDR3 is TGCAGCGTTGAAAGGGAGTACGAGCAGTACTTC.

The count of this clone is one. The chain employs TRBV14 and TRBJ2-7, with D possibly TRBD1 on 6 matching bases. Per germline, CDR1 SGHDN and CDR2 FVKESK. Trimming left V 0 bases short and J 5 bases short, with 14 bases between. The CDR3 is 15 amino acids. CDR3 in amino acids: CASSQESLPGDEQYF. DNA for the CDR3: TGTGCCAGCAGCCAAGAGTCGTTACCAGGGGACGAGCAGTACTTC.

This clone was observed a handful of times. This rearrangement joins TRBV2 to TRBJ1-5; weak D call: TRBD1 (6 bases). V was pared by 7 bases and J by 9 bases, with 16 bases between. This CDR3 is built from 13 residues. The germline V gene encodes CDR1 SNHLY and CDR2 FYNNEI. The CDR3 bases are TGTGCCAGCACTGGGACACGCTTAGGGCCCCAGCATTTT. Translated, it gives CASTGTRLGPQHF.

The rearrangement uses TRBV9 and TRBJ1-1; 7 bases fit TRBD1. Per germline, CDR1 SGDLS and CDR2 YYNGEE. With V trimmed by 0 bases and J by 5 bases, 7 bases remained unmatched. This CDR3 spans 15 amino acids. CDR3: CASSVVGGAGTEAFF. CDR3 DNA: TGTGCCAGCAGCGTAGTAGGGGGCGCGGGAACTGAAGCTTTCTTT.

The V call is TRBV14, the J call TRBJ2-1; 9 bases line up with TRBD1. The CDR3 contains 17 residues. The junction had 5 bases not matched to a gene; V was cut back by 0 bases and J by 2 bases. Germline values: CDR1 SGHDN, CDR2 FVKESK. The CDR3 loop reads CASSQDNTGGPYNEQFF. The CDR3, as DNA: TGTGCCAGCAGCCAAGATAATACAGGGGGCCCCTACAATGAGCAGTTCTTC.

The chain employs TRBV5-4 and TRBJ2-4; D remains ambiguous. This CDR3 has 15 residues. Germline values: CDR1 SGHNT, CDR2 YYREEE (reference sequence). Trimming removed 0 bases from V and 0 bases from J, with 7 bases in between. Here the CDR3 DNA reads TGTGCCAGCAGCTTGGAGCCGGGAGCCAAAAACATTCAGTACTTC. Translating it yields CASSLEPGAKNIQYF.

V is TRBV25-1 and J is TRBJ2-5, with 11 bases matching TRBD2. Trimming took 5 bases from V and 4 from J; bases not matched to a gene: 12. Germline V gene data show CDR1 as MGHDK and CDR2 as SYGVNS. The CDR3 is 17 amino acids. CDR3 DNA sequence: TGTGCCAGCAGTCACGACCTTAGCGGGGGGGCCGCAGAGACCCAGTACTTC. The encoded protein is CASSHDLSGGAAETQYF.

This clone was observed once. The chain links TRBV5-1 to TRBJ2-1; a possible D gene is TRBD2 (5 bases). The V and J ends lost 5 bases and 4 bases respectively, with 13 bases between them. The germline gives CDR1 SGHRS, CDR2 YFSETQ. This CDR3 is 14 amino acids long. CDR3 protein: CASSQSGGYNEQFF. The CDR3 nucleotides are TGCGCCAGCAGTCAGTCGGGCGGGTACAATGAGCAGTTCTTC.

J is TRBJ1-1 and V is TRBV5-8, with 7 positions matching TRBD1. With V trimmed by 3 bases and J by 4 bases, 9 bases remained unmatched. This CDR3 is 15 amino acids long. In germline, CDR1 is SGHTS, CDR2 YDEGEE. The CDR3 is CASSWGRDRFTEAFF. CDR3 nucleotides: TGTGCCAGCAGCTGGGGGCGGGACAGATTCACTGAAGCTTTCTTT.

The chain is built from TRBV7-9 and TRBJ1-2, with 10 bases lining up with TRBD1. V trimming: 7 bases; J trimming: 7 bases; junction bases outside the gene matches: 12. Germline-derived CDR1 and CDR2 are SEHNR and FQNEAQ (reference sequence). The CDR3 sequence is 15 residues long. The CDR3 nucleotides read TGTGCCAGCACCAAAAGAGGGACAGGGGAACGTGGCTACACCTTC. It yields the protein CASTKRGTGERGYTF.